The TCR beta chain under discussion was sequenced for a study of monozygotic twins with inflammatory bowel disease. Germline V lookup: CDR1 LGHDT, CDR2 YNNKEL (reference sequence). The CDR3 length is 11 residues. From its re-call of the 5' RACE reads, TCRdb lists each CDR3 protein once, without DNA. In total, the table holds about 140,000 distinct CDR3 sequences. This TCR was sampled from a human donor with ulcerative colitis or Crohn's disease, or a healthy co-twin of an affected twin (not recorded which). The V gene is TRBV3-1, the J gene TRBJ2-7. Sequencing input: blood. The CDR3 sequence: CASSQGWEQYF.